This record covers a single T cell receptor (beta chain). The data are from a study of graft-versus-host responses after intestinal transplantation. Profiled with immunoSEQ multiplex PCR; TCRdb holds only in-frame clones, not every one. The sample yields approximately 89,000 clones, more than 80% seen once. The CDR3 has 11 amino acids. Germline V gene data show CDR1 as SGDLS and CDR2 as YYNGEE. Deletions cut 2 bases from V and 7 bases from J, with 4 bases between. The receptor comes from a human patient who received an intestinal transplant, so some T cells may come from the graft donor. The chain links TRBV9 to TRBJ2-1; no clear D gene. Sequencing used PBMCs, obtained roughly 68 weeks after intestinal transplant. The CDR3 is CASSVRNEQFF. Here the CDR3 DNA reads TGTGCCAGCAGCGTGAGGAATGAGCAGTTCTTC.